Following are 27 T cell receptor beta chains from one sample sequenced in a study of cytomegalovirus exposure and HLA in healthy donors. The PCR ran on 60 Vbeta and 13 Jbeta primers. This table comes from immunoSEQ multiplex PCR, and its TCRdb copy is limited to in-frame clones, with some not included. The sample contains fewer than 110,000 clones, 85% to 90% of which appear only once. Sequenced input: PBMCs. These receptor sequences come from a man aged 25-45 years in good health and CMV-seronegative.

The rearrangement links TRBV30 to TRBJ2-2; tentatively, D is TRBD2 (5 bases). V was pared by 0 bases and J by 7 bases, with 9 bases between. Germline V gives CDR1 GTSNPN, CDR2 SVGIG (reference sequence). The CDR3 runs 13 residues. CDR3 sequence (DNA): TGTGCCTGGAGTGTACGTGGGAGCGGGGAGCTGTTTTTT. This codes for CAWSVRGSGELFF.

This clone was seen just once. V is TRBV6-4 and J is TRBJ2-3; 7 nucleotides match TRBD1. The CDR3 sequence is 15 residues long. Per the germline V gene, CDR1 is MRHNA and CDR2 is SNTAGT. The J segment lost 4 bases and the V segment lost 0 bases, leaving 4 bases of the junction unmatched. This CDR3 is CASSDSGTEADTQYF. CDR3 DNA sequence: TGTGCCAGCAGTGACTCTGGGACAGAGGCAGATACGCAGTATTTT.

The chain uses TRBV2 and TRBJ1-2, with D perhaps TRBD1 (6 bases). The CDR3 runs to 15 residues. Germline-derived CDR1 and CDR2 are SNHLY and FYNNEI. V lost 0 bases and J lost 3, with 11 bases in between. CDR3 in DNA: TGTGCCAGCAGTGAAGCACCCGGACAGCACTATGGCTACACCTTC. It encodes CASSEAPGQHYGYTF.

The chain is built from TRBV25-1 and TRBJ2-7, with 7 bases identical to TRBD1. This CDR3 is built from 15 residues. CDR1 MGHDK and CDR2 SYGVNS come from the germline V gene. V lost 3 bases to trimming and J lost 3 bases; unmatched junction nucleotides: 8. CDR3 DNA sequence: TGTGCCAGCAGTGACCCTGGAACAGGGGTCTACGAGCAGTACTTC. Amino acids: CASSDPGTGVYEQYF.

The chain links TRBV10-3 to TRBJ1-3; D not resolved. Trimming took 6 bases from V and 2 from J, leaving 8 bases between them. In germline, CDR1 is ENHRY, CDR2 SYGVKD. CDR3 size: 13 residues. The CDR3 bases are TGTGCCATCAGGGCCCCACCTGGAAACACCATATATTTT. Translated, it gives CAIRAPPGNTIYF.

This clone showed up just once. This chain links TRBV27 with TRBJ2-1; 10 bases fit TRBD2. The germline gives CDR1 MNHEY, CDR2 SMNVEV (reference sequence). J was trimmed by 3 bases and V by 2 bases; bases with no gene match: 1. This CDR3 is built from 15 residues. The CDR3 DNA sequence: TGTGCCAGCAGTTTAATAGCGGGAGGCTACAATGAGCAGTTCTTC. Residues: CASSLIAGGYNEQFF.

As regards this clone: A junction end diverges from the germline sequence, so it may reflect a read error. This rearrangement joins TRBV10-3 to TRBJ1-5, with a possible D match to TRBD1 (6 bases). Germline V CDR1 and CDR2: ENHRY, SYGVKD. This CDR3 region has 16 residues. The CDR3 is CAISESAGASDQPQHF. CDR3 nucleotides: TGTGCCATCAGTGAGTCGGCGGGGGCTAGCGATCAGCCCCAGCATTTT.

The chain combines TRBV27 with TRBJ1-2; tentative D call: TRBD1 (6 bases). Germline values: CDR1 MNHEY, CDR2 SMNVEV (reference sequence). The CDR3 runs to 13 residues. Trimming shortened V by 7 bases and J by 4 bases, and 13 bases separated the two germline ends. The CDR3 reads CASTTGLGYGYTF. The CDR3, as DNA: TGTGCCAGCACAACAGGGCTGGGCTATGGCTACACCTTC.

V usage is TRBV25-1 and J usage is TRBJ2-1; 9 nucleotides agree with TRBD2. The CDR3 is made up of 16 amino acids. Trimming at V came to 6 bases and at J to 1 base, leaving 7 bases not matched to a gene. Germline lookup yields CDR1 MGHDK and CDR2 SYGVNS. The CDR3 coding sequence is TGTGCCAGCAGCCATCTAGCGGGGCTTTCCTACAATGAGCAGTTCTTC. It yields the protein CASSHLAGLSYNEQFF.

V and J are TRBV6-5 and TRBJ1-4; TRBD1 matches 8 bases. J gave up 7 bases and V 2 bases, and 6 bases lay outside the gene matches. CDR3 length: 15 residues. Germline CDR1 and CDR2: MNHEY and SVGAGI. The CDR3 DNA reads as TGTGCCAGCAGTTACAGACAGGGGCTGAGTGAAAAACTGTTTTTT. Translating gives CASSYRQGLSEKLFF.

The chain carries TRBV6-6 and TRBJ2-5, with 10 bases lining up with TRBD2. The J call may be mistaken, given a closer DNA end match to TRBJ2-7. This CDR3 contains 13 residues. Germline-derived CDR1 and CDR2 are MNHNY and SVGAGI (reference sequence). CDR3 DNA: TGTGCCAGCAGAAGCGGGGGGGCGTCCGAGCAGTACTTC. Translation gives CASRSGGASEQYF.

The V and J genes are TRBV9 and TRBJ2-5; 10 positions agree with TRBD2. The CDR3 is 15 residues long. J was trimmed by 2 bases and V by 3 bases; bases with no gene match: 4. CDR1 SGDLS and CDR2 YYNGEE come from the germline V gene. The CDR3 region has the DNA TGTGCCAGCAGCGGGACTAGCGGTATTCAAGAGACCCAGTACTTC. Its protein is CASSGTSGIQETQYF. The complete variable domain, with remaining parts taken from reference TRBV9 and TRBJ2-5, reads DSGVTQTPKHLITATGQRVTLRCSPRSGDLSVYWYQQSLDQGLQFLIQYYNGEERAKGNILERFSAQQFPDLHSELNLSSLELGDSALYFCASSGTSGIQETQYFGPGTRLLVL.

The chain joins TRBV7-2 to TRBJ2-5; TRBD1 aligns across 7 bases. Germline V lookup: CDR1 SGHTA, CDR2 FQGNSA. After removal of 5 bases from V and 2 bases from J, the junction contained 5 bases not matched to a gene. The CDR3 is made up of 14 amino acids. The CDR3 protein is CASSTGQRQETQYF. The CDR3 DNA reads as TGTGCCAGCAGCACGGGACAGCGACAAGAGACCCAGTACTTC. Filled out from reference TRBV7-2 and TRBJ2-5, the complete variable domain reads GAGVSQSPSNKVTEKGKDVELRCDPISGHTALYWYRQSLGQGLEFLIYFQGNSAPDKSGLPSDRFSAERTGGSVSTLTIQRTQQEDSAVYLCASSTGQRQETQYFGPGTRLLVL.

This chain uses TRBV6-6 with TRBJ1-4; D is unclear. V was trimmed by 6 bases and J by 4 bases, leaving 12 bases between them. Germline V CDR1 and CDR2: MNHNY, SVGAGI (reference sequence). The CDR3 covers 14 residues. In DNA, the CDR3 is TGTGCCAGCAGCTCGGGAGGTCTTAATGAAAAACTGTTTTTT. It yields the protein CASSSGGLNEKLFF.

CDR3 coding DNA: TGTGCCAGCAGCTCGCCGGGAAATGAGCAGTTCTTC. Translation: CASSSPGNEQFF. The chain combines TRBV7-2 with TRBJ2-1; a possible D gene is TRBD2 (5 bases). Germline CDR1 SGHTA, CDR2 FQGNSA. The CDR3 contains 12 residues. V was pared by 4 bases and J by 7 bases, with 8 bases between.

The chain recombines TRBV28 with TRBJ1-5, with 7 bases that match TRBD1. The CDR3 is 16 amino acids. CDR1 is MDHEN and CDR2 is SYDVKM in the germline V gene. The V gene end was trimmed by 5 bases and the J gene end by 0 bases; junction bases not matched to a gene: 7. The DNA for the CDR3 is TGTGCCAGCAGTCCCCCAGGGGGATATAGCAATCAGCCCCAGCATTTT. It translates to CASSPPGGYSNQPQHF.

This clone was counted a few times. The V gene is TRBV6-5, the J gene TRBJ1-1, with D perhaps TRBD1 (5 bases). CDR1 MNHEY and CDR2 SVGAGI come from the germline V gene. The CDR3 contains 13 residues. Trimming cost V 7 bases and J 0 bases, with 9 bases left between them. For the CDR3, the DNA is TGTGCCAGCAAAAGGGGTATGAACACTGAAGCTTTCTTT. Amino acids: CASKRGMNTEAFF.

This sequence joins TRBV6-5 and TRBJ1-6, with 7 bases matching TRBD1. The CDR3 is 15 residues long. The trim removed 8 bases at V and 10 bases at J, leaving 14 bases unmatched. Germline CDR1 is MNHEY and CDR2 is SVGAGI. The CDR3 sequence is CASGGTVLVGSPLHF. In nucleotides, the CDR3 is TGTGCCAGCGGAGGGACAGTCTTAGTCGGATCACCCCTCCACTTT.

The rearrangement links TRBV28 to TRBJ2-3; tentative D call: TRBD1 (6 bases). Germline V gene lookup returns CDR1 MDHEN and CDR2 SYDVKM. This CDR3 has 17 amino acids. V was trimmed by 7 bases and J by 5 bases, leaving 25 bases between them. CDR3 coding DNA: TGTGCCAGCACCCGCTCCCCGAGGGGGAAGTTGGAAGATACGCAGTATTTT. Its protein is CASTRSPRGKLEDTQYF.

This CDR3 is CASSLRYSPEGSGRGGSYEQYF. In DNA form, the CDR3 reads TGTGCCAGCAGCTTGCGATATTCTCCAGAGGGTAGCGGGAGGGGGGGCTCCTACGAGCAGTACTTC. The chain is built from TRBV7-3 and TRBJ2-7; TRBD2 matches 11 bases. Germline values: CDR1 SGHTA, CDR2 FQGTGA. This CDR3 is 22 amino acids long. J gave up 0 bases and V 3 bases, and 22 bases lay outside the gene matches. Complete variable domain (other parts from reference TRBV7-3 and TRBJ2-7): GAGVSQTPSNKVTEKGKYVELRCDPISGHTALYWYRQSLGQGPEFLIYFQGTGAADDSGLPNDRFFAVRPEGSVSTLKIQRTERGDSAVYLCASSLRYSPEGSGRGGSYEQYFGPGTRLTVT.

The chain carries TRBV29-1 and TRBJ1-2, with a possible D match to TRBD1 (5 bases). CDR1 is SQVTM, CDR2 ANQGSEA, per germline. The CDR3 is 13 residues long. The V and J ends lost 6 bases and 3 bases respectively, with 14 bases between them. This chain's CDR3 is CSVEEQDYYGYTF. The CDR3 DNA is TGCAGCGTCGAGGAACAGGATTACTATGGCTACACCTTC.

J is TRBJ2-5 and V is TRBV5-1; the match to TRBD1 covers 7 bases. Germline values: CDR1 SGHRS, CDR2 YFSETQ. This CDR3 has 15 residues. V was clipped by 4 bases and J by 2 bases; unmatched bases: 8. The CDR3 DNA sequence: TGCGCCAGCAGCGCACCCGGGACAGCACAAGAGACCCAGTACTTC. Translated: CASSAPGTAQETQYF.

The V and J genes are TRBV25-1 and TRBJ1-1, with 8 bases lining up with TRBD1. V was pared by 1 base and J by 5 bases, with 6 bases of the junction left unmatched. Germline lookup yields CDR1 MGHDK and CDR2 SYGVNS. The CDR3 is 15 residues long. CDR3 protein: CASSEFRTGRTEAFF. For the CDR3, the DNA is TGTGCCAGCAGTGAATTTAGGACAGGGAGGACTGAAGCTTTCTTT. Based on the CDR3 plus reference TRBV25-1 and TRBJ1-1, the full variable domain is EADIYQTPRYLVIGTGKKITLECSQTMGHDKMYWYQQDPGMELHLIHYSYGVNSTEKGDLSSESTVSRIRTEHFPLTLESARPSHTSQYLCASSEFRTGRTEAFFGQGTRLTVV.

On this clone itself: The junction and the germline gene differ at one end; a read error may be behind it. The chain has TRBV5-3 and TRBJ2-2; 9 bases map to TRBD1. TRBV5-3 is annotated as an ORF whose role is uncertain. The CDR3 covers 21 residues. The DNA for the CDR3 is TGTGCCAGAGGCTTTGCGGACTCCGGAACAGGGGGCGCGAAGAACACCGGGGAGCTGTTTTTT. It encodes CARGFADSGTGGAKNTGELFF.

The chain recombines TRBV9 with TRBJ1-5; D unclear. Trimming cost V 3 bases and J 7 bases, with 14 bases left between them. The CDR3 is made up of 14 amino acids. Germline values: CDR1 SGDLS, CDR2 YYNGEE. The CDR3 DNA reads TGTGCCAGCAGCGATTTAGGGTCGGGGCAGCCCCAGCATTTT. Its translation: CASSDLGSGQPQHF.

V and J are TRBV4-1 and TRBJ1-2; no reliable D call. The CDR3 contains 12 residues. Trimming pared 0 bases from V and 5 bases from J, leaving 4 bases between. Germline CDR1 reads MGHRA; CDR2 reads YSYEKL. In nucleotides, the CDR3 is TGCGCCAGCAGCCAAGATGCGTATGGCTACACCTTC. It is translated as CASSQDAYGYTF.

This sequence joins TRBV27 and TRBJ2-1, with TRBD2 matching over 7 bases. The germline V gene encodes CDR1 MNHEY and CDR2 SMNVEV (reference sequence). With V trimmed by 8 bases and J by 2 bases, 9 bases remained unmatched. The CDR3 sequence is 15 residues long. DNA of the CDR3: TGTGCCAGCTCAACGGGGGGAAAAGCCTACAATGAGCAGTTCTTC. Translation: CASSTGGKAYNEQFF.